The 7 T cell receptor beta chains below all came from one sample that was sequenced in a study of identical twins. In TCRdb, the 5' RACE reads were re-called with MiXCR into one record per CDR3 protein. The sample lists about 470,000 distinct CDR3 sequences, 24% occurring once. The data also belong to a second study, concerning T cells expressing NK-cell markers.

Sequenced sample: CD4+ T cells sorted from blood. Receptors were obtained from a woman aged 18-30 years in good health.

This clonotype was seen only a few times. The chain joins TRBV5-5 to TRBJ2-3, with 8 bases aligning to TRBD2. Germline values: CDR1 SGHKS, CDR2 YYEKEE (reference sequence). The CDR3 is 17 amino acids. Trimming at V came to 2 bases and at J to 0 bases, leaving 8 bases not matched to a gene. CDR3 sequence reads: CASSFRRGGSSTDTQYF. In DNA form, the CDR3 reads TGTGCCAGCAGCTTTAGACGGGGGGGCAGTAGCACAGATACGCAGTATTTT.

This chain uses TRBV6-2 or TRBV6-3 with TRBJ2-7; no clear D. The CDR3 covers 14 residues. Trimming pared 4 bases from V and 5 bases from J, leaving 15 bases between. CDR1 and CDR2 (germline): MNHEY, SVGEGT. The CDR3 DNA sequence: TGTGCCAGCAGTTCCCCTTGGGCGACACACGAGCAGTACTTC. Translating it yields CASSSPWATHEQYF.

In its sample, this clonotype was seen a few times. The chain is built from TRBV21-1 and TRBJ2-5; the D segment call TRBD1 is taken from the table without a DNA check. TRBV21-1 is annotated as a pseudogene. CDR3 length equals 11 residues. The CDR3 here is CATGRGETQYF. The CDR3, as DNA: TGTGCAACAGGGCGAGGGGAGACCCAGTACTTC.

The rearrangement links TRBV5-4 to TRBJ2-1; 13 positions match TRBD2. Losses at the gene ends were 0 bases for V and 9 bases for J; bases not matched to a gene: 6. Germline CDR1 reads SGHNT; CDR2 reads YYREEE (reference sequence). The CDR3 extends over 16 amino acids. Here the CDR3 DNA reads TGTGCCAGCAGCTTGGCCGGGACTAGCGGGATCGGTGAGCAGTTCTTC. Protein product: CASSLAGTSGIGEQFF.

This clonotype was counted between two and nine times. This chain connects TRBV12-3 or TRBV12-4 to TRBJ2-1; TRBD2 matches 10 bases. The ends lost 5 bases at V and 7 bases at J; junction bases unmatched: 11. The CDR3 totals 16 residues. The CDR3 bases are TGTGCCAGCAGTCCACCAGGAGCGGGGGGGCGGAATGAGCAGTTCTTC. Protein sequence: CASSPPGAGGRNEQFF.

The CDR3 nucleotides read TGTGCCAGCAGCCAAGATCCGCCGGGCTCCTACAATGAGCAGTTCTTC. It yields the protein CASSQDPPGSYNEQFF. V gene TRBV3-1 combines with J gene TRBJ2-1; no reliable D call. The V gene lost 0 bases and the J gene lost 0 bases, with 9 bases spanning the gap. The CDR3 runs 16 residues. Germline CDR1 reads LGHDT; CDR2 reads YNNKEL (reference sequence).

This clonotype is termed medium-sized. V gene TRBV12-3 or TRBV12-4 combines with J gene TRBJ1-1; maybe TRBD1 (5 bases). The V gene lost 3 bases and the J gene lost 10 bases, with 15 bases spanning the gap. There are 13 residues in the CDR3. The CDR3 loop reads CASSFQFRQGAFF. Written as DNA, the CDR3 is TGTGCCAGCAGTTTCCAGTTCAGGCAGGGAGCTTTCTTT.